These 14 T cell receptor beta chains were all obtained from the same sample, sequenced in a study of cytomegalovirus exposure and HLA in healthy donors. Primers: 60 Vbeta forward and 13 Jbeta reverse. The table came from immunoSEQ multiplex PCR; TCRdb's copy has only in-frame clones and leaves some out. This sample has some 120,000 clones; around 75% occur once, and the top ten carry 2.9%. The sample comprised PBMCs. The receptors derive from a woman in her 40s in good health and CMV-seropositive.

This chain uses TRBV7-2 with TRBJ1-2; D remains ambiguous. Per germline, CDR1 SGHTA and CDR2 FQGNSA. Trimming stripped 3 bases from V and 8 bases from J, with 13 bases between. There are 13 residues in the CDR3. The CDR3 loop is CASSFGLTGGYTF. In DNA, the CDR3 is TGTGCCAGCAGCTTCGGACTAACCGGGGGCTACACCTTC.

The chain joins TRBV6-6 to TRBJ2-7; maybe TRBD2 (6 bases). Trimming cost V 2 bases and J 5 bases, with 7 bases left between them. Germline V gene lookup returns CDR1 MNHNY and CDR2 SVGAGI (reference sequence). This CDR3 has 12 amino acids. CDR3 amino acids: CASSYIADEQYF. In DNA, the CDR3 is TGTGCCAGCAGTTACATAGCGGACGAGCAGTACTTC.

The rearrangement links TRBV7-2 to TRBJ2-5, with 8 bases matching TRBD1. With V trimmed by 5 bases and J by 4 bases, 9 bases remained unmatched. The CDR3 spans 15 residues. Germline lookup yields CDR1 SGHTA and CDR2 FQGNSA. DNA of the CDR3: TGTGCCAGCAGCCCCCAGGACAGGGTAGGAGAGACCCAGTACTTC. This translates into CASSPQDRVGETQYF.

J is TRBJ2-3 and V is TRBV6-1; TRBD1 matches 7 bases. This CDR3 region has 15 residues. The J segment lost 3 bases and the V segment lost 2 bases, leaving 5 bases of the junction unmatched. Germline V lookup: CDR1 MNHNS, CDR2 SASEGT. The CDR3 DNA sequence: TGTGCCAGCAGTGAACTCGACAGGGCAACAGATACGCAGTATTTT. Translated, it gives CASSELDRATDTQYF.

DNA for the CDR3: TGCGCCAGCAGCCACCCCGCGGCGACTTCCTACAATGAGCAGTTCTTC. Translated, it gives CASSHPAATSYNEQFF. The chain carries TRBV4-1 and TRBJ2-1; unclear D gene. Germline loops: CDR1 MGHRA, CDR2 YSYEKL. The CDR3 sequence is 16 residues long. The V end was cut by 3 bases, the J end by 1 base, with 13 bases between.

This clone was seen a few times. The chain employs TRBV9 and TRBJ2-7, with 7 nucleotides matching TRBD1. The CDR3 runs 16 residues. With 4 bases clipped from V and 2 bases from J, the junction kept 12 bases outside the gene matches. The germline V gene encodes CDR1 SGDLS and CDR2 YYNGEE. The CDR3 sequence is CASSPSPTGTAYEQYF. The CDR3 DNA is TGTGCCAGCAGCCCCTCCCCTACCGGGACAGCCTACGAGCAGTACTTC.

This clone was seen a few times. This rearrangement joins TRBV9 to TRBJ1-4; D not resolved. Germline-derived CDR1 and CDR2 are SGDLS and YYNGEE. The CDR3 loop spans 13 amino acids. Trimming removed 3 bases from V and 4 bases from J, with 7 bases in between. CDR3 sequence reads: CASSDSFNEKLFF. CDR3 in DNA: TGTGCCAGCAGCGACAGCTTTAATGAAAAACTGTTTTTT. Filled out from reference TRBV9 and TRBJ1-4, the complete variable domain reads DSGVTQTPKHLITATGQRVTLRCSPRSGDLSVYWYQQSLDQGLQFLIQYYNGEERAKGNILERFSAQQFPDLHSELNLSSLELGDSALYFCASSDSFNEKLFFGSGTQLSVL.

J is TRBJ2-7 and V is TRBV5-1; 13 bases are shared with TRBD2. The CDR3 contains 19 residues. With 0 bases clipped from V and 4 bases from J, the junction kept 13 bases outside the gene matches. Looked up from germline, CDR1 is SGHRS and CDR2 is YFSETQ. The CDR3, as DNA: TGCGCCAGCAGCTTGGAGGCTGGCACTAGCGGGAGGGCAGCGTACGAGCAGTACTTC. This encodes CASSLEAGTSGRAAYEQYF. Filled out from reference TRBV5-1 and TRBJ2-7, the complete variable domain reads KAGVTQTPRYLIKTRGQQVTLSCSPISGHRSVSWYQQTPGQGLQFLFEYFSETQRNKGNFPGRFSGRQFSNSRSEMNVSTLELGDSALYLCASSLEAGTSGRAAYEQYFGPGTRLTVT.

The chain has TRBV11-2 and TRBJ2-3; D not certain. CDR1 is SGHAT and CDR2 is FQNNGV in the germline V gene. The CDR3 contains 14 residues. V was clipped by 2 bases and J by 0 bases, with 6 bases between them. The CDR3 DNA reads TGTGCCAGCAGCTTAATGGCTAGCACAGATACGCAGTATTTT. Translating gives CASSLMASTDTQYF.

The CDR3 spells CASSLKPAAGEYEQYF. CDR3 nucleotide sequence: TGTGCCAGCAGCTTGAAACCAGCGGCGGGGGAATACGAGCAGTACTTC. The chain couples TRBV5-5 to TRBJ2-7; the match to TRBD2 covers 7 bases. The CDR3 consists of 16 residues. V was clipped by 1 base and J by 4 bases; unmatched bases: 11. The germline V gene has CDR1 SGHKS and CDR2 YYEKEE (reference sequence).

The V gene is TRBV2, the J gene TRBJ2-1, with 9 bases aligning to TRBD2. Germline V gene lookup returns CDR1 SNHLY and CDR2 FYNNEI. The CDR3 runs to 14 residues. J lost 7 bases, V lost 6 bases, and 7 bases had no gene match. CDR3 sequence: CASRVGLATNEQFF. The CDR3 region has the DNA TGTGCCAGCAGAGTCGGACTAGCGACGAATGAGCAGTTCTTC.

The J gene is TRBJ1-2, the V gene TRBV27; 7 nucleotides align to TRBD1. The CDR3 contains 13 residues. Trimming took 4 bases from V and 8 from J; bases not matched to a gene: 7. Per the germline V gene, CDR1 is MNHEY and CDR2 is SMNVEV (reference sequence). The CDR3 region is CASSSTGLWGYTF. CDR3 bases: TGTGCCAGCAGTTCGACAGGGCTCTGGGGCTACACCTTC.

This chain uses TRBV4-1 with TRBJ2-7, with D unclear. Germline-derived CDR1 and CDR2 are MGHRA and YSYEKL. The CDR3 spans 15 residues. The V and J ends lost 4 bases and 3 bases respectively, with 16 bases between them. The CDR3 is CASSLESAHRYEQYF. The DNA of the CDR3 is TGCGCCAGCAGCCTAGAGAGCGCCCATCGCTACGAGCAGTACTTC.

This sequence joins TRBV11-3 and TRBJ2-3, with TRBD1 matching 10 bases. Germline loops: CDR1 SGHNT, CDR2 YENEEA. The trim removed 5 bases at V and 5 bases at J, leaving 7 bases unmatched. The CDR3 has 15 amino acids. Here the CDR3 DNA reads TGTGCCAGCAGCCCCGGGACAGGGGTGGTAGATACGCAGTATTTT. This sequence encodes CASSPGTGVVDTQYF.